This T cell receptor beta chain is from a study of response to subunit inactivated influenza vaccine. Whole-study results and caveats: Seasonal influenza vaccination, on each occasion, was suggested by the authors to recruit few new T cells.

TCRdb fed the RT-PCR reads into MiXCR, producing one record per CDR3 protein. The sample contains some 850,000 distinct CDR3 sequences, about a fifth of which appear only once. Comment on this clonotype: Its antigen is undetermined.

CDR3 length: 17 residues. CDR1 and CDR2 from the germline V gene are LGHNA and YSLEER. The germline V and J ends were trimmed by 4 bases and 2 bases, with 20 bases remaining between them. This rearrangement joins TRBV4-3 to TRBJ1-2, with D tentatively TRBD1 (6 bases). This TCR was sampled from a man aged 50-59 years who received an inactivated influenza vaccine. The source was PBMCs from blood, collected less than 6 days after vaccination. CDR3 amino acids: CASSPGTPSMGNYGYTF. Here the CDR3 DNA reads TGCGCCAGCAGCCCCGGGACACCATCAATGGGGAACTATGGCTACACCTTC.